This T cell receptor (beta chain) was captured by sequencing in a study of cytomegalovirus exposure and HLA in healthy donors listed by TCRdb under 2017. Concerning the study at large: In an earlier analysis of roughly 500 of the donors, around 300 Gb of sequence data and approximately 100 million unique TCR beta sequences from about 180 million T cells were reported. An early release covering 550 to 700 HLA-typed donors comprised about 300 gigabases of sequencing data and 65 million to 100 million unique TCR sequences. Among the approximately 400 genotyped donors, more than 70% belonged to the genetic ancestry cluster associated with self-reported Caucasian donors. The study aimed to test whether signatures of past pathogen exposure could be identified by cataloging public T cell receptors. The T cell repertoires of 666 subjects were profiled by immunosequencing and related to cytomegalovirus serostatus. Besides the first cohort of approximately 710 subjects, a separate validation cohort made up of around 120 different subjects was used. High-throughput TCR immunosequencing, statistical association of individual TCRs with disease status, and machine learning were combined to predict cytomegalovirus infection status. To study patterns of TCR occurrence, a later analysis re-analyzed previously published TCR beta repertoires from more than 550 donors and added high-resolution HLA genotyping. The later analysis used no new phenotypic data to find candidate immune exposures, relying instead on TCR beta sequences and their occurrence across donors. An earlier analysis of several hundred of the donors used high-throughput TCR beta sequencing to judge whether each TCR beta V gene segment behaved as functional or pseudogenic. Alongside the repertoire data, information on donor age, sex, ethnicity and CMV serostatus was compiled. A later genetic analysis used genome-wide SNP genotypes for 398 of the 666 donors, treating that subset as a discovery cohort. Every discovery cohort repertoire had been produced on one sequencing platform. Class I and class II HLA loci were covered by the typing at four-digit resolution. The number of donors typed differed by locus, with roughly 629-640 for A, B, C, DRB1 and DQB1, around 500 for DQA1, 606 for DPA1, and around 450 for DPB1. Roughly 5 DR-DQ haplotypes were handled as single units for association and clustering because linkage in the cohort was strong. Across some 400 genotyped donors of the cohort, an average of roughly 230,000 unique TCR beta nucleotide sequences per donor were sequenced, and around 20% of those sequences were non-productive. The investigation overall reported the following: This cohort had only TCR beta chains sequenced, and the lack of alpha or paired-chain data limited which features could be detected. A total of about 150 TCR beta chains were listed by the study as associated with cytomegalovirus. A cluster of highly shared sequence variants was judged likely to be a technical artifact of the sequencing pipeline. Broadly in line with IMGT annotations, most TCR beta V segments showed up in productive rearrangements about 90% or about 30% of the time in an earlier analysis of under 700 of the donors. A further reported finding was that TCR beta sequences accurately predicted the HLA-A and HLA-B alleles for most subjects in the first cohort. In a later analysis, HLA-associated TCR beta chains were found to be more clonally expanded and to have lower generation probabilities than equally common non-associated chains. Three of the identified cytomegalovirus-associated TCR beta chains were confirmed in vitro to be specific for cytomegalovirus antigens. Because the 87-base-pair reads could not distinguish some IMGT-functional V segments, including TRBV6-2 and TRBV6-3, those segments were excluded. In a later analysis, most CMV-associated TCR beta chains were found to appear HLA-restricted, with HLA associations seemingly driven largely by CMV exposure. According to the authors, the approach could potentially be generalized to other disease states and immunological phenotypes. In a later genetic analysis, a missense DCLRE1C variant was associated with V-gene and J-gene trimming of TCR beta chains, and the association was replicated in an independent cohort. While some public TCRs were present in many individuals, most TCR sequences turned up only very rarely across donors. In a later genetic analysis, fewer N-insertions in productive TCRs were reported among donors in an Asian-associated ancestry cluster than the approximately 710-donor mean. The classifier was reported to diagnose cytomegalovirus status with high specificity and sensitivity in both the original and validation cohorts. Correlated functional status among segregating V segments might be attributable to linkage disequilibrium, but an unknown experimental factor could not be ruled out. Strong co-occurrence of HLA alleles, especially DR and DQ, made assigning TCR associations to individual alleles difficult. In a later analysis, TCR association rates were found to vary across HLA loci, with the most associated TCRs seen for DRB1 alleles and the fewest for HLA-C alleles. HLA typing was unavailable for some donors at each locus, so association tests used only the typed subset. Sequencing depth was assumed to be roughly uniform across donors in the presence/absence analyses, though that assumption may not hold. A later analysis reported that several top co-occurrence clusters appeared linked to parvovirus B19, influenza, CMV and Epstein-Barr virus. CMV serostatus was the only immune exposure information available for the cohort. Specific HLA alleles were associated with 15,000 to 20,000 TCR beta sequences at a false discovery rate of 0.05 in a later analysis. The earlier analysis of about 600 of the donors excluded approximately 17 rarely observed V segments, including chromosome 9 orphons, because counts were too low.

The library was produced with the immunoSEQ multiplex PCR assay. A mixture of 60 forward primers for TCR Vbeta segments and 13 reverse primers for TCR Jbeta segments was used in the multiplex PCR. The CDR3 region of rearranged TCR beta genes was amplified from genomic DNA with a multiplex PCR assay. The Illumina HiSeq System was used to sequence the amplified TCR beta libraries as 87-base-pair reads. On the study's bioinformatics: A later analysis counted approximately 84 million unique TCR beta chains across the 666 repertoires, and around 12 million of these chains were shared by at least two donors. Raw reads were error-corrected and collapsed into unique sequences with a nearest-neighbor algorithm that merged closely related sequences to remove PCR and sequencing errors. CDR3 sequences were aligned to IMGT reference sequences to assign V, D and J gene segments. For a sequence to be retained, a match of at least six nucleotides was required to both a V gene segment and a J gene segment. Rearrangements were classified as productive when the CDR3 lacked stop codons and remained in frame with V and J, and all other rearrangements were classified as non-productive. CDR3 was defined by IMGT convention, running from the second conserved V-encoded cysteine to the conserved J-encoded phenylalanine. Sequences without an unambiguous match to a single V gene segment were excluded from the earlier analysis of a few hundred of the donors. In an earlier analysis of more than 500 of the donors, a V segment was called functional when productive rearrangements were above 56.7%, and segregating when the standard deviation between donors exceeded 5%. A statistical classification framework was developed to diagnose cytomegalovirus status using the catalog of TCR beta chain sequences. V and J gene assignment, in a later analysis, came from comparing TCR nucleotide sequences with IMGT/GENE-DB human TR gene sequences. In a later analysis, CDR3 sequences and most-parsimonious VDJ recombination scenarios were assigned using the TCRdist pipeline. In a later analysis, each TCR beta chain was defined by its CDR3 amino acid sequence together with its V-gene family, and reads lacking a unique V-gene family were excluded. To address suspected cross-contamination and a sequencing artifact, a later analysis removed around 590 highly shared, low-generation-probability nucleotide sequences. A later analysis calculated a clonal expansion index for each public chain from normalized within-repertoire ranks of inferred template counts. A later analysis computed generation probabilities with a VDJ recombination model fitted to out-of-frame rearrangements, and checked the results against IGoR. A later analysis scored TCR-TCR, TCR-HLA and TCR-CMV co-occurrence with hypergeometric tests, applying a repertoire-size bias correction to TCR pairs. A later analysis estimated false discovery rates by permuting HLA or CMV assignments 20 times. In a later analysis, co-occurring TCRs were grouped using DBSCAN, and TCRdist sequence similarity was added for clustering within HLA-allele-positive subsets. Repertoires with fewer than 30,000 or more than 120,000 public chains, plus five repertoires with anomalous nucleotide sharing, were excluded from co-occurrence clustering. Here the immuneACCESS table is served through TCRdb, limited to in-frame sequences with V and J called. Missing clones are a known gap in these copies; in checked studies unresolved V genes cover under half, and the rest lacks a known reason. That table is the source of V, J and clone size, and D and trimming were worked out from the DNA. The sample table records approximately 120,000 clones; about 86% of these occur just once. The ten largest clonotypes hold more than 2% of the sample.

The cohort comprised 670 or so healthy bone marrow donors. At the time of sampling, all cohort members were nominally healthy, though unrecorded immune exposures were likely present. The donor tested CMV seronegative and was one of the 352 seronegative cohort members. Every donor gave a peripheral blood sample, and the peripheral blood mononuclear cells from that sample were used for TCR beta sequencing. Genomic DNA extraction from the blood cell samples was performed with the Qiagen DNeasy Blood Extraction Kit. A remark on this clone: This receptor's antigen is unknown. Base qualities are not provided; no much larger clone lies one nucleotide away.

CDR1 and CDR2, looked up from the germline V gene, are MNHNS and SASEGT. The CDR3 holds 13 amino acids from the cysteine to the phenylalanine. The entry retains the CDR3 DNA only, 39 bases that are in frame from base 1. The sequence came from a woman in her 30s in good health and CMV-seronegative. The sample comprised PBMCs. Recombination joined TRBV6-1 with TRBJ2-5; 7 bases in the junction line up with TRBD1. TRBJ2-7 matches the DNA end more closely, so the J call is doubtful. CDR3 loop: CASRAGGSYEQYF. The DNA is TGTGCCAGCAGGGCAGGGGGCTCCTACGAGCAGTACTTC.